This entry features one T cell receptor (beta chain) sequence. Its antigen remains unknown. Researchers built TCR beta libraries using quantitative 5'-RACE with molecular barcodes. TCRdb called the 5' RACE reads again in MiXCR, with one record for every CDR3 protein. Of over 400,000 distinct CDR3 sequences detected, 25% to 30% appear once; the ten largest clones hold about 1%. These data are taken from a study of CD8 T cells in ankylosing spondylitis. Whole-study results and caveats: Roughly 8 highly homologous variants formed a TCR beta motif that appeared characteristic of ankylosing spondylitis blood. Matched ankylosing spondylitis synovial fluid reportedly showed significant enrichment of disease-linked clones.

Germline CDR1 reads SGHDT; CDR2 reads YYEEEE. V was pared by 4 bases and J by 4 bases, with 9 bases of the junction left unmatched. The CDR3 sequence is 17 residues long. Sequences were obtained from blood, either unsorted or a sorted T cell fraction (not recorded which). This sequence joins TRBV5-6 and TRBJ2-5; 14 nucleotides match TRBD2. The clonotype was recovered from a male donor with ankylosing spondylitis. CDR3 sequence (DNA): TGTGCCAGCAGCCGACGACTAGCGGGAGGGCCTGGAGAGACCCAGTACTTC. This gives the protein CASSRRLAGGPGETQYF.